Below, 27 T cell receptor beta chains from the same sample are listed, as sequenced in a study of metastatic and nonmetastatic thyroid tumors. TCRdb reprocessed the PCR reads using MiXCR. The data hold 28,000 or so clones, with 16% observed a single time. Patients were all untreated before their thyroid surgery. The sequencing sample was made of blood. These receptors were taken from a female donor with papillary thyroid cancer or a benign thyroid nodule (not recorded which). Some clones in this sample may be carry-over from other donors' samples.

This clone was detected many times. CDR3 protein: CASTPSRGRGSQETQYF. The DNA for the CDR3 is TGTGCCAGTACCCCTTCCAGGGGTCGGGGATCTCAAGAGACCCAGTACTTC. The V and J genes are TRBV19 and TRBJ2-5; D is possibly TRBD1 (6 bases). CDR3 length equals 17 residues. The germline V gene has CDR1 LNHDA and CDR2 SQIVND (reference sequence). Deletions cut 7 bases from V and 2 bases from J, with 23 bases between.

This clone was picked up many times. The identical CDR3 is also encoded by other nucleotide sequences in the sample. The chain combines TRBV7-9 with TRBJ2-7; the match to TRBD2 covers 8 bases. Germline CDR1 reads SEHNR; CDR2 reads FQNEAQ (reference sequence). With 5 bases clipped from V and 3 bases from J, the junction kept 3 bases outside the gene matches. CDR3 size: 13 residues. DNA for the CDR3: TGTGCCAGCAGCCGCGGGACTAGCTACGAGCAGTACTTC. This translates into CASSRGTSYEQYF.

There are many counts of this clone. This rearrangement joins TRBV20-1 to TRBJ1-5, with D unresolved. V was pared by 3 bases and J by 1 base, with 10 bases between. The length of the CDR3 is 14 residues. CDR1 is DFQATT and CDR2 is SNEGSKA in the germline V gene (reference sequence). The CDR3 loop reads CSARKSPSNQPQHF. Here the CDR3 DNA reads TGCAGTGCTAGGAAGTCACCAAGCAATCAGCCCCAGCATTTT.

CDR3 residues: CAQDRYTGELFF. The DNA for the CDR3 is TGTGCCCAGGACAGATATACCGGGGAGCTGTTTTTT. The rearrangement joins TRBV30 to TRBJ2-2; TRBD1 is a possible D gene (6 bases). Germline V gene lookup returns CDR1 GTSNPN and CDR2 SVGIG (reference sequence). This CDR3 spans 12 amino acids. V was shortened by 8 bases and J by 5 bases, with 12 bases between the two germline ends.

Many counts were recorded for this clone. This sequence joins TRBV9 and TRBJ2-1; the D is unclear. The CDR3 length is 12 residues. Trimming shortened V by 0 bases and J by 8 bases, and 6 bases separated the two germline ends. Germline V gene sequence: CDR1 SGDLS, CDR2 YYNGEE. The CDR3: CASSVVPHEQFF. The CDR3 DNA reads as TGTGCCAGCAGCGTAGTTCCTCATGAGCAGTTCTTC.

The rearrangement links TRBV30 to TRBJ1-4; no clear D. The CDR3 has 14 residues. The germline V and J ends were trimmed by 3 bases and 8 bases, with 16 bases remaining between them. Germline assignment: CDR1 GTSNPN and CDR2 SVGIG (reference sequence). CDR3 protein: CAWSLTLGGEKLFF. CDR3 in DNA: TGTGCCTGGAGCTTGACACTTGGCGGCGAAAAACTGTTTTTT.

This clone showed up many times. The V gene is TRBV5-1, the J gene TRBJ2-1; TRBD2 agrees at 14 bases. Germline-derived CDR1 and CDR2 are SGHRS and YFSETQ. V lost 4 bases and J lost 7; bases outside the gene matches: 10. This CDR3 region has 17 residues. The CDR3 sequence: CASSLLPGLAGVNEQFF. CDR3 coding DNA: TGCGCCAGCAGCCTACTCCCGGGACTAGCGGGAGTTAATGAGCAGTTCTTC.

This clone was seen ten or more times. The rearrangement links TRBV12-5 to TRBJ1-5; perhaps TRBD1 as D (5 bases). Germline assignment: CDR1 LGHNT and CDR2 FRNRAP. The CDR3 runs to 17 residues. V shed 2 bases and J shed 0 bases, with 14 bases lying between them. CDR3 loop: CASGLQGRGHSNQPQHF. The CDR3 DNA reads as TGTGCTAGTGGTTTGCAGGGACGAGGACATAGCAATCAGCCCCAGCATTTT.

This clone was detected ten times or more. This chain uses TRBV7-9 with TRBJ2-7; tentative D call: TRBD2 (5 bases). The CDR3 sequence is 18 residues long. Germline values: CDR1 SEHNR, CDR2 FQNEAQ (reference sequence). The germline V and J ends were trimmed by 5 bases and 2 bases, with 25 bases remaining between them. CDR3 bases: TGTGCCAGCAGCGCAGAAGGCCGGGGATCTGGGTTAGCCTACGAGCAGTACTTC. It yields the protein CASSAEGRGSGLAYEQYF.

This clone is classed as medium-sized. The rearrangement joins TRBV5-1 to TRBJ1-6, with D possibly matching TRBD1 (6 bases). Trimming shortened V by 0 bases and J by 4 bases, and 17 bases separated the two germline ends. Germline-derived CDR1 and CDR2 are SGHRS and YFSETQ. The CDR3 contains 18 residues. The CDR3 nucleotides read TGCGCCAGCAGCTTGGAGGCCCGGACAGATCCATATAATTCACCCCTCCACTTT. Translated: CASSLEARTDPYNSPLHF.

This clone was seen only a few times. The gene calls are TRBV28 and TRBJ2-7; the D is unclear. Per the germline V gene, CDR1 is MDHEN and CDR2 is SYDVKM. Trimming took off 2 bases at V and 6 bases at J, with 8 bases between the two ends. The CDR3 is 12 residues long. The DNA of the CDR3 is TGTGCCAGCAGTTTAAATCCGTCCGAGCAGTACTTC. Its protein is CASSLNPSEQYF.

This clone was counted a few times. Being one base from a much bigger clone, this may be a read error. The V and J genes are TRBV15 and TRBJ2-2; unclear D gene. Germline lookup yields CDR1 LNHNV and CDR2 YYDKDF (reference sequence). This CDR3 is 17 amino acids long. The V end was cut by 3 bases, the J end by 0 bases, with 14 bases between. Written as DNA, the CDR3 is TGTGCCACCAGCAGGAACCCGGTACTAACGAACACCGGGGAGCTGTTTTTT. Its translation is CATSRNPVLTNTGELFF.

This clone was recorded at least ten times. This chain connects TRBV12-3 or TRBV12-4 to TRBJ1-1; D might be TRBD1 (6 bases). Deletions cut 6 bases from V and 1 base from J, with 9 bases between. CDR3 length: 13 residues. The CDR3 sequence is CASSPRGNTEAFF. The CDR3 DNA reads TGTGCCAGCAGCCCCAGGGGGAACACTGAAGCTTTCTTT.

This clone was counted many times. This chain connects TRBV7-9 to TRBJ2-1, with TRBD2 matching 9 bases. The CDR3 covers 16 residues. J was trimmed by 8 bases and V by 5 bases; bases with no gene match: 13. Germline V gene lookup returns CDR1 SEHNR and CDR2 FQNEAQ (reference sequence). Written as DNA, the CDR3 is TGTGCCAGCAGCCAGCCTCTTGGCGGGAGGGCAGATGAGCAGTTCTTC. Protein product: CASSQPLGGRADEQFF. Looking up the rest from reference TRBV7-9 and TRBJ2-1 gives the full variable domain: DTGVSQNPRHKITKRGQNVTFRCDPISEHNRLYWYRQTLGQGPEFLTYFQNEAQLEKSRLLSDRFSAERPKGSFSTLEIQRTEQGDSAMYLCASSQPLGGRADEQFFGPGTRLTVL.

Ten or more counts support this clone. Compared with germline, one end of the junction differs, possibly owing to a read error. The chain links TRBV29-1 to TRBJ2-7; the D is unclear. This CDR3 has 8 amino acids. Germline CDR1 reads SQVTM; CDR2 reads ANQGSEA. The CDR3 DNA reads as TGCAGCGTTCAGGACGGCGACTTC. Translated: CSVQDGDF.

The V call is TRBV12-3 or TRBV12-4, the J call TRBJ2-1; D unresolved. V dropped 6 bases and J dropped 7 bases, with 19 bases sitting between them. CDR3 length equals 15 residues. Here the CDR3 reads CASRPRGGSYNEQFF. CDR3 sequence (DNA): TGTGCCAGCAGGCCGAGAGGCGGTTCTTATAATGAGCAGTTCTTC.

In this sample, this clone turned up many times. This chain connects TRBV5-1 to TRBJ2-2; 8 positions agree with TRBD2. From germline, CDR1 is SGHRS and CDR2 YFSETQ. The CDR3 loop spans 14 amino acids. V shed 3 bases, J shed 5 bases, and the junction held 3 bases outside the gene matches. The DNA of the CDR3 is TGCGCCAGCAGCTCGGGGGGGGAGACCGGGGAGCTGTTTTTT. Its translation: CASSSGGETGELFF.

This clone is labeled as medium-sized. The V gene is TRBV11-3, the J gene TRBJ2-1; a weak D match, TRBD2 (5 bases). The CDR3 has 15 residues. The germline V and J ends were trimmed by 2 bases and 6 bases, with 14 bases remaining between them. The V gene's germline CDR1 is SGHNT and CDR2 YENEEA. The CDR3: CASSLQRELPNEQFF. The CDR3, as DNA: TGTGCCAGCAGCTTACAAAGGGAGCTACCCAATGAGCAGTTCTTC.

There are a few counts of this clone. The chain has TRBV12-3 or TRBV12-4 and TRBJ2-1; 11 bases line up with TRBD2. The J segment lost 0 bases and the V segment lost 8 bases, leaving 9 bases of the junction unmatched. This CDR3 region has 17 residues. The CDR3 DNA is TGTGCCAGCCGCTGGACTAGCGGGCTGAGCTCCTACAATGAGCAGTTCTTC. Amino acid sequence: CASRWTSGLSSYNEQFF.

This clone was picked up a small number of times. One end of the junction varies from germline; a read error may be responsible. The chain uses TRBV4-2 and TRBJ2-1; D call uncertain. The CDR3 has 12 residues. Germline CDR1 and CDR2: LGHNA and YNFKEQ. This chain's CDR3 is CASSKDQNEQFF. In DNA, the CDR3 is TGTGCCAGCAGCAAAGACCAGAATGAGCAGTTCTTC.

Many counts were recorded for this clone. V is TRBV6-1 and J is TRBJ1-3; D is unclear. Germline V CDR1 and CDR2: MNHNS, SASEGT. This CDR3 region has 16 residues. Between the trimmed V and J ends, which lost 1 base and 1 base, there was a span of 11 bases. CDR3: CASSEDRGRSGNTIYF. The CDR3 DNA follows: TGTGCCAGCAGTGAAGATAGAGGGAGGTCTGGAAACACCATATATTTT.

The chain combines TRBV4-1 with TRBJ2-7, with TRBD2 matching 16 bases. Per germline, CDR1 MGHRA and CDR2 YSYEKL. V was clipped by 4 bases and J by 7 bases; unmatched bases: 4. CDR3 length: 15 residues. In nucleotides, the CDR3 is TGCGCCAGCAGCCCGGGGACTAGCGGGAGGGCAGAGCAGTACTTC. Translating gives CASSPGTSGRAEQYF.

This clone was seen at least ten times. J is TRBJ2-5 and V is TRBV4-2; 9 positions agree with TRBD2. The CDR3 has 19 amino acids. J lost 5 bases, V lost 0 bases, and 16 bases had no gene match. The germline CDR1 and CDR2 sequences are LGHNA and YNFKEQ. DNA for the CDR3: TGTGCCAGCAGCCAAGATCAGTCAGCTAGCGGGGCCAGGGGGGAGACCCAGTACTTC. It is translated as CASSQDQSASGARGETQYF.

The chain's CDR3 is CASSYRGEALKDTQYF. The CDR3 coding sequence is TGTGCCAGCAGCTATCGGGGAGAGGCTTTGAAGGATACGCAGTATTTT. The rearrangement links TRBV9 to TRBJ2-3; TRBD2 might be the D (5 bases). CDR1 is SGDLS, CDR2 YYNGEE, per germline. The CDR3 sequence is 16 residues long. V lost 4 bases, J lost 6 bases, and 21 bases lay in between. The full variable domain, completed using reference TRBV9 and TRBJ2-3, is DSGVTQTPKHLITATGQRVTLRCSPRSGDLSVYWYQQSLDQGLQFLIQYYNGEERAKGNILERFSAQQFPDLHSELNLSSLELGDSALYFCASSYRGEALKDTQYFGPGTRLTVL.

The chain is built from TRBV4-2 and TRBJ2-6, with a tentative D call TRBD1 (6 bases). Trimming left V 1 base short and J 2 bases short, with 9 bases between. Germline CDR1 reads LGHNA; CDR2 reads YNFKEQ. The length of the CDR3 is 16 residues. CDR3 loop: CASSQVQGTGANVLTF. The CDR3 DNA follows: TGTGCCAGCAGCCAAGTACAGGGAACTGGGGCCAACGTCCTGACTTTC.

The CDR3 protein is CASSSSWSASYEQYF. CDR3 bases: TGTGCCAGCAGTTCCTCCTGGAGCGCTTCCTACGAGCAGTACTTC. V gene TRBV28 combines with J gene TRBJ2-7; D call uncertain. The CDR3 has 15 residues. Germline V lookup: CDR1 MDHEN, CDR2 SYDVKM. V was clipped by 4 bases and J by 1 base, with 14 bases between them.

This chain joins TRBV5-1 and TRBJ2-3, with 7 bases matching TRBD2. CDR3 length: 15 residues. CDR1 and CDR2 (germline): SGHRS, YFSETQ. Trimming cost V 2 bases and J 7 bases; bases outside gene matches: 10. CDR3 DNA sequence: TGCGCCAGCAGCTTTCTAGCGGCGGGCACGTATACGCAGTATTTT. This codes for CASSFLAAGTYTQYF. The whole variable domain, remainder taken from reference TRBV5-1 and TRBJ2-3, is KAGVTQTPRYLIKTRGQQVTLSCSPISGHRSVSWYQQTPGQGLQFLFEYFSETQRNKGNFPGRFSGRQFSNSRSEMNVSTLELGDSALYLCASSFLAAGTYTQYFGPGTRLTVL.